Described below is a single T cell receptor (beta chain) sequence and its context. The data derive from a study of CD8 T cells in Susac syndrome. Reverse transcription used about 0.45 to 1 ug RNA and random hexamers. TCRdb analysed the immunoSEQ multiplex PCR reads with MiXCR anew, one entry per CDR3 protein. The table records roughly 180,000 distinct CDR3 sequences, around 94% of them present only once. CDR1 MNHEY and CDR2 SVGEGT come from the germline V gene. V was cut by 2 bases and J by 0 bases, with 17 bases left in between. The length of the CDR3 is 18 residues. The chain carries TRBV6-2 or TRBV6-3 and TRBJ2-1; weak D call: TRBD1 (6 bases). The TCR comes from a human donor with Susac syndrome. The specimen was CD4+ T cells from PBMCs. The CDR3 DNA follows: TGTGCCAGCAGTTACCCGCCCAACAGGGAGAGCTCCTACAATGAGCAGTTCTTC. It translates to CASSYPPNRESSYNEQFF.